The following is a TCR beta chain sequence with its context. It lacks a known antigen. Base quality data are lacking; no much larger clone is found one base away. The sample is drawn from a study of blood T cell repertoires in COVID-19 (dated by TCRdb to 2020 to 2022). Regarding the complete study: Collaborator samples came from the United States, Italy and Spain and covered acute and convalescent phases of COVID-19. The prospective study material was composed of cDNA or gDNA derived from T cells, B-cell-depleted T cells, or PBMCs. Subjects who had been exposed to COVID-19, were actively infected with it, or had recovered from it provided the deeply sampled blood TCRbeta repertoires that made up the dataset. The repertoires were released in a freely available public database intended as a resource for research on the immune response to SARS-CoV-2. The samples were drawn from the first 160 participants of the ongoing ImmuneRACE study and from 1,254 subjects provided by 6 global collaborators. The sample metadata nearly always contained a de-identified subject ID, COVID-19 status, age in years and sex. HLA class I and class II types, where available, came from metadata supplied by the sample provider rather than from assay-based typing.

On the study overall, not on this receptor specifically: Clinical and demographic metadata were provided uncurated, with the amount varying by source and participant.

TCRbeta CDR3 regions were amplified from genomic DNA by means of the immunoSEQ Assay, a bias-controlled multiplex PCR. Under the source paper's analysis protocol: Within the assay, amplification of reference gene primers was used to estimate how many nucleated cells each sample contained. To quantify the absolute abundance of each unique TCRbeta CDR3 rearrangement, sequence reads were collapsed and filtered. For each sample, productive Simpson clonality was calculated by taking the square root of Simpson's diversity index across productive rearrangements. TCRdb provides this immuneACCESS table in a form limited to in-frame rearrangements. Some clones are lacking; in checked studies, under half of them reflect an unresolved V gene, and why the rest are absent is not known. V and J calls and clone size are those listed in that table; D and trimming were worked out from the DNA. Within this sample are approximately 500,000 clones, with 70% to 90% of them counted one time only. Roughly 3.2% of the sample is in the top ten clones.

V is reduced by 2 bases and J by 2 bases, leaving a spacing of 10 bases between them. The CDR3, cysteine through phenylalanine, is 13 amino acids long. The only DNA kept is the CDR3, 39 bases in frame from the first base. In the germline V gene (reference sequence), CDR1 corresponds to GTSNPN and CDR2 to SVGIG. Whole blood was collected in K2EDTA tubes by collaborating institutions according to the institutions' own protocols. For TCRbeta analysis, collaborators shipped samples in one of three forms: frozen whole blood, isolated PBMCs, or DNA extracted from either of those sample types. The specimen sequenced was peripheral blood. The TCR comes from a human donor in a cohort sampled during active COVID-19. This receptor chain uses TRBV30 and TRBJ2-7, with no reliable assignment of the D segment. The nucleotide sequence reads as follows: TGTGCCTGGAGTAGAAGGAGCGCCTACGAGCAGTACTTC. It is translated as CAWSRRSAYEQYF.